Reported below is one TCR beta chain. Its antigen is currently unknown. These data come from a study of shared clonotypes between healthy human individuals. The study, taken as a whole, reports: Sampling covered nothing but blood. Tissue TCR repertoires likely differ from those found in blood.

Profiling relied on immunoSEQ multiplex PCR, and the TCRdb table lists in-frame clones only, not all of them. The repertoire holds over a million clones, with approximately 68% as singletons. Donors had no recently reported acute infections or vaccinations and were HIV-negative. Nashville, Tennessee was home to all donors, each a Caucasian adult. The investigators split CD4+ cells into a CD45RA+ naive subset and a CD45RA-negative memory subset. This clonotype was sampled from a man between 18 and 29 years old in good health. The sequenced sample was memory CD4+ T cells sorted from blood. The sample's subset: CD45RA-negative fraction.

This chain's CDR3 is CATSRVPGAFSYEQYF. The DNA of the CDR3 is TGTGCCACCAGCAGAGTTCCGGGGGCTTTCTCCTACGAGCAGTACTTC. This rearrangement joins TRBV15 to TRBJ2-7; D tentatively reads TRBD1 or TRBD2 (6 bases each). V lost 1 base and J lost 0, with 13 bases in between. The CDR3 consists of 16 residues. Per germline, CDR1 LNHNV and CDR2 YYDKDF (reference sequence).